This record concerns one T cell receptor beta chain sequence. Its antigen remains unidentified. This same CDR3 is encoded by further DNA sequences in the sample. The data derive from a study of shared clonotypes between healthy human individuals. General study results and limits: Sharing across four donors was highest in naive CD4 (around 5%) and lowest in memory CD8 (approximately 0.4%).

Libraries were prepared by immunoSEQ multiplex PCR; TCRdb keeps only in-frame clonotypes and omits some of them. The top ten hold roughly 0.34% of the sample, which has about 2.3 million clones, roughly 92% seen once. CDR1 and CDR2 from the germline V gene are SGHRS and YFSETQ. The CDR3 extends over 14 amino acids. V shed 0 bases, J shed 5 bases, and the junction held 3 bases outside the gene matches. Sequences were obtained from naive CD4+ T cells from PBMCs. Subset in this sample: CD45RA+ positively selected. This TCR came from a man aged 18 to 30 in good health. Some clones in this sample may be carry-over from other donors' samples. The J gene is TRBJ2-5, the V gene TRBV5-1; the match to TRBD2 covers 8 bases. The CDR3 DNA sequence: TGCGCCAGCAGCTTGGGCCTAGCGGGTGAGACCCAGTACTTC. This sequence encodes CASSLGLAGETQYF.